Following are 17 T cell receptor beta chains from one sample sequenced in a study of graft-versus-host responses after intestinal transplantation. The antigens for these receptors are not known. Assay: immunoSEQ multiplex PCR; the TCRdb copy retains only in-frame clones and omits some. The sample holds under 90,000 clones, 90% seen once. The sequenced sample was unstimulated CD8+ T cells sorted from spleen or lymph node cells, obtained before transplant. These TCRs come from a human donor who was the organ donor for an intestinal transplant.

The chain uses TRBV5-1 and TRBJ2-5, with D uncertain. In germline, CDR1 is SGHRS, CDR2 YFSETQ. The ends were cut back, 4 bases at V and 1 base at J, with 2 bases in the middle. This CDR3 is built from 11 residues. The CDR3 sequence is CASSLQETQYF. The DNA for the CDR3 is TGCGCCAGCAGCCTCCAAGAGACCCAGTACTTC.

V and J are TRBV7-9 and TRBJ2-1; unclear D gene. CDR1 SEHNR and CDR2 FQNEAQ come from the germline V gene (reference sequence). The CDR3 runs 11 residues. V lost 5 bases and J lost 10, with 9 bases in between. The DNA of the CDR3 is TGTGCCAGCAGCGCCTCCAGAGAGCAGTTCTTC. Protein: CASSASREQFF.

The chain recombines TRBV27 with TRBJ2-5, with 7 bases that match TRBD1. CDR1 and CDR2 from the germline V gene are MNHEY and SMNVEV (reference sequence). The CDR3 is made up of 16 amino acids. The V segment lost 4 bases and the J segment 5 bases; nucleotides outside the gene matches: 13. In DNA, the CDR3 is TGTGCCAGCAGTTCTCGGGGACAGTGGGGTTGGGAGACCCAGTACTTC. Its translation: CASSSRGQWGWETQYF.

The chain employs TRBV27 and TRBJ2-2; 7 bases are shared with TRBD2. The CDR3 is made up of 16 amino acids. CDR1 MNHEY and CDR2 SMNVEV come from the germline V gene (reference sequence). Trimming cost V 7 bases and J 3 bases; bases outside gene matches: 11. CDR3 sequence: CASNHRPSGDTGELFF. The CDR3, as DNA: TGTGCCAGCAATCATCGGCCCAGCGGGGACACCGGGGAGCTGTTTTTT.

V is TRBV6-6 and J is TRBJ1-5, with D maybe TRBD1 (5 bases). Germline CDR1 MNHNY, CDR2 SVGAGI (reference sequence). CDR3 length equals 12 residues. The V gene lost 10 bases and the J gene lost 5 bases, with 12 bases spanning the gap. The DNA for the CDR3 is TGTGCCATAAAAGGGGTTGATCAGCCCCAGCATTTT. It is translated as CAIKGVDQPQHF.

The chain employs TRBV19 and TRBJ2-3, with no clear D. From germline, CDR1 is LNHDA and CDR2 SQIVND (reference sequence). This CDR3 comprises 13 residues. Trimming took 5 bases from V and 4 from J, leaving 10 bases between them. The CDR3 DNA reads TGTGCCAGTAGTCTGGGCATGGCAGATACGCAGTATTTT. Translation: CASSLGMADTQYF.

Remarks on this clone: This CDR3 is also generated by other DNA sequences in the sample. This chain links TRBV27 with TRBJ1-5; a weak D match, TRBD1 (6 bases). CDR3 size: 15 residues. CDR1 MNHEY and CDR2 SMNVEV come from the germline V gene (reference sequence). The V end was cut by 4 bases, the J end by 0 bases, with 10 bases between. The CDR3 DNA sequence: TGTGCCAGCAGTTCAGGACAGAATAGCAATCAGCCCCAGCATTTT. Its translation: CASSSGQNSNQPQHF.

The rearrangement joins TRBV9 to TRBJ2-1; no firm D call. V was cut by 1 base and J by 7 bases, with 15 bases left in between. CDR3 length: 15 residues. Per germline, CDR1 SGDLS and CDR2 YYNGEE. The CDR3 coding sequence is TGTGCCAGCAGCGTATACCAGACCCCTAGGAATGAGCAGTTCTTC. Amino acid sequence: CASSVYQTPRNEQFF.

J is TRBJ2-2 and V is TRBV6-4, with D perhaps TRBD1 (6 bases). V was shortened by 0 bases and J by 6 bases, with 8 bases between the two germline ends. CDR1 is MRHNA and CDR2 is SNTAGT in the germline V gene. This CDR3 has 14 residues. The CDR3 region has the DNA TGTGCCAGCAGTGACTCACAGGGCCCCGGGGAGCTGTTTTTT. This codes for CASSDSQGPGELFF.

The chain uses TRBV6-4 and TRBJ2-2, with D maybe TRBD1 (6 bases). This CDR3 has 15 amino acids. The ends were cut back, 2 bases at V and 3 bases at J, with 10 bases in the middle. Germline lookup yields CDR1 MRHNA and CDR2 SNTAGT. As DNA, the CDR3 is TGTGCCAGCAGTGACACAGGGTCCGACACCGGGGAGCTGTTTTTT. Amino acid sequence: CASSDTGSDTGELFF.

This chain joins TRBV7-8 and TRBJ1-5, with D unclear. This CDR3 has 12 residues. V dropped 5 bases and J dropped 5 bases, with 7 bases sitting between them. Germline V gives CDR1 SGHVS, CDR2 FQNEAQ. CDR3 DNA: TGTGCCAGCAGCCGGGTGTATCAGCCCCAGCATTTT. Protein sequence: CASSRVYQPQHF.

The J gene is TRBJ2-2, the V gene TRBV10-3; TRBD1 matches at 7 bases. The length of the CDR3 is 16 residues. The V and J ends lost 3 bases and 0 bases, in that order; junction bases with no gene match: 4. The germline CDR1 and CDR2 sequences are ENHRY and SYGVKD. DNA for the CDR3: TGTGCCATCAGTGAACTAACAGGGGCGAACACCGGGGAGCTGTTTTTT. This encodes CAISELTGANTGELFF.

This clone was detected only once. V and J are TRBV27 and TRBJ1-1, with 10 positions matching TRBD1. Trimming at V came to 8 bases and at J to 2 bases, leaving 2 bases not matched to a gene. There are 13 residues in the CDR3. Germline CDR1 reads MNHEY; CDR2 reads SMNVEV (reference sequence). The chain's CDR3 is CASGQGVNTEAFF. CDR3 nucleotide sequence: TGTGCCAGCGGACAGGGGGTTAACACTGAAGCTTTCTTT.

The chain uses TRBV7-8 and TRBJ2-3, with 8 bases matching TRBD2. The germline gives CDR1 SGHVS, CDR2 FQNEAQ. The J segment lost 0 bases and the V segment lost 6 bases, leaving 8 bases of the junction unmatched. The CDR3 is 16 amino acids. Written as DNA, the CDR3 is TGTGCCAGCAGTATCGCGGGCGGGGGGAGCACAGATACGCAGTATTTT. Encoded protein: CASSIAGGGSTDTQYF.

This clone was recorded only once. The V call is TRBV6-5, the J call TRBJ1-3, with D unresolved. Germline V gene lookup returns CDR1 MNHEY and CDR2 SVGAGI. The CDR3 has 13 residues. V lost 2 bases and J lost 3, with 5 bases in between. CDR3 DNA sequence: TGTGCCAGCAGTTACAGAGTTGGAAACACCATATATTTT. Amino acid sequence: CASSYRVGNTIYF.

The J gene is TRBJ2-2, the V gene TRBV7-3; maybe TRBD2 (6 bases). The germline CDR1 and CDR2 sequences are SGHTA and FQGTGA. CDR3 size: 15 residues. Trimming left V 2 bases short and J 7 bases short, with 14 bases between. The CDR3 reads CASSLFEPGGGELFF. For the CDR3, the DNA is TGTGCCAGCAGCTTATTTGAACCCGGGGGCGGGGAGCTGTTTTTT. Full variable domain (remainder filled in from reference TRBV7-3 and TRBJ2-2): GAGVSQTPSNKVTEKGKYVELRCDPISGHTALYWYRQSLGQGPEFLIYFQGTGAADDSGLPNDRFFAVRPEGSVSTLKIQRTERGDSAVYLCASSLFEPGGGELFFGEGSRLTVL.

The V gene is TRBV7-9, the J gene TRBJ1-1, with a weak D call TRBD1 (6 bases). Germline CDR1 is SEHNR and CDR2 is FQNEAQ (reference sequence). V was shortened by 5 bases and J by 0 bases, with 13 bases between the two germline ends. The CDR3 runs to 15 residues. The CDR3 protein is CASSPWTELNTEAFF. The CDR3 bases are TGTGCCAGCAGCCCTTGGACAGAGCTGAACACTGAAGCTTTCTTT.